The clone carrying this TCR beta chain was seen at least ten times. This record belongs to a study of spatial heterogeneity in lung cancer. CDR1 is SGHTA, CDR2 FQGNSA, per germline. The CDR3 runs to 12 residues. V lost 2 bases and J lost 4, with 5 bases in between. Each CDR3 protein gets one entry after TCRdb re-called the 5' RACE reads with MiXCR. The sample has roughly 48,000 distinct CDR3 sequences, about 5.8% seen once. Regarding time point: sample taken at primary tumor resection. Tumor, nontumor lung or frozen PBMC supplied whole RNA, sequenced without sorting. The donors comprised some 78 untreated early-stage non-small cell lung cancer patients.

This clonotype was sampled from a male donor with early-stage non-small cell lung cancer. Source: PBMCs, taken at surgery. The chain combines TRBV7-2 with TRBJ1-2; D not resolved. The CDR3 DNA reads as TGTGCCAGCAGCTTAAGCAGCTATGGCTACACCTTC. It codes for CASSLSSYGYTF.